The TCR beta chain described here comes from a study of cytomegalovirus exposure and HLA in healthy donors. Study at large: Assignment to the Caucasian-associated ancestry cluster applied to over 70% of the approximately 360 genotyped donors. The study, taken as a whole, reports: Common viral pathogens seemed to be connected with several of the most significant clusters, according to a later analysis.

Of note for this clone: Its antigen is unidentified.

The germline V gene encodes CDR1 MGHDK and CDR2 SYGVNS. The length of the CDR3 is 13 residues. V was pared by 7 bases and J by 4 bases, with 1 base of the junction left unmatched. The study ran its PCR with 60 Vbeta and 13 Jbeta primers. Study processing details: In a later analysis, about 9.9 million of around 75 million unique beta chains occurred in at least two donors. The method was immunoSEQ multiplex PCR; TCRdb's version includes in-frame clones alone and lacks a portion of them. Clone size and the V and J calls come from that table; the DNA yielded D and trimming. The listing contains some 150,000 clones.

The sequence came from a woman under 30 in good health and CMV-seronegative. The chain recombines TRBV25-1 with TRBJ2-3; TRBD2 matches at 11 bases. Sequences were obtained from PBMCs. The CDR3 protein is CASILAGADTQYF. The CDR3 DNA reads TGTGCCAGCATACTAGCGGGAGCAGATACGCAGTATTTT.